This T cell receptor beta chain stems from a study of T cell responses to AZD1222 COVID-19 vaccine. Study results and caveats: Clonal diversity was possibly underestimated, and white British individuals and females predominated among donors.

Notes on this clone: What it recognizes is unknown.

Here immunoSEQ multiplex PCR was the method, and the copy in TCRdb shows in-frame clones only, minus some. The sample shows 100,000 to 150,000 clones, around 85% of them seen only once. Germline V gene sequence: CDR1 SGHTA, CDR2 FQGNSA. With 2 bases removed from V and 0 bases from J, the gap between germline ends came to 10 bases. The CDR3 consists of 16 residues. This specimen consisted of peripheral blood, obtained on day 0 of AZD1222 vaccination. The V and J genes are TRBV7-2 and TRBJ2-2; D may be TRBD2 (6 bases). This clonotype originated in an adult in good health. CDR3 sequence reads: CASSLQGGTNTGELFF. As DNA, the CDR3 is TGTGCCAGCAGCTTACAGGGCGGGACGAACACCGGGGAGCTGTTTTTT. Complete variable domain (other parts from reference TRBV7-2 and TRBJ2-2): GAGVSQSPSNKVTEKGKDVELRCDPISGHTALYWYRQSLGQGLEFLIYFQGNSAPDKSGLPSDRFSAERTGGSVSTLTIQRTQQEDSAVYLCASSLQGGTNTGELFFGEGSRLTVL.